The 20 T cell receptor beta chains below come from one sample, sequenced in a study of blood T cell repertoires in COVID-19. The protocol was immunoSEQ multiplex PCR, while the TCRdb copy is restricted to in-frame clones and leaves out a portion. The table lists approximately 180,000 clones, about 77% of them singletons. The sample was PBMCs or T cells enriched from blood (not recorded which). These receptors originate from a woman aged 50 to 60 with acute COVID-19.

CDR3 protein: CASSINVGGVYTEAFF. The CDR3 DNA sequence: TGTGCCAGCAGCATAAATGTAGGGGGTGTGTACACTGAAGCTTTCTTT. The chain uses TRBV13 and TRBJ1-1; a possible D gene is TRBD1 (6 bases). V lost 5 bases to trimming and J lost 3 bases, with 19 bases between them. CDR1 and CDR2 (germline): PRHDT, FYEKMQ (reference sequence). The CDR3 contains 16 residues.

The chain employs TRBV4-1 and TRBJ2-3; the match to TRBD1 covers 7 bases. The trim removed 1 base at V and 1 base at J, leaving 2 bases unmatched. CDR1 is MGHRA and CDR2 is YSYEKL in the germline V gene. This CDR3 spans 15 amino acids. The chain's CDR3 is CASSQGGQRTDTQYF. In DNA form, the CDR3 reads TGCGCCAGCAGCCAAGGGGGACAGCGCACAGATACGCAGTATTTT.

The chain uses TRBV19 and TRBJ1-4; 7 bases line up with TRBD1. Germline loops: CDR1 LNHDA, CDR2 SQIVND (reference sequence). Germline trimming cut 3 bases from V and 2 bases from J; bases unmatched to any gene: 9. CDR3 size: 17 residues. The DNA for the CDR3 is TGTGCCAGTAGTATCCTAGGGGGCGCGACGACTAATGAAAAACTGTTTTTT. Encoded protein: CASSILGGATTNEKLFF.

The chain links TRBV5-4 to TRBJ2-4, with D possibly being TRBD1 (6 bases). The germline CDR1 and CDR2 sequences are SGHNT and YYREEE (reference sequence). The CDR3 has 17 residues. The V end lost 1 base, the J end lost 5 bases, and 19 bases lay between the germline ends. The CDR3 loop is CASSLTVGGNIQNIQYF. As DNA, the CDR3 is TGTGCCAGCAGCTTGACAGTAGGGGGTAATATACAAAACATTCAGTACTTC. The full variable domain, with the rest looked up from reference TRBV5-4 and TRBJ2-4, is ETGVTQSPTHLIKTRGQQVTLRCSSQSGHNTVSWYQQALGQGPQFIFQYYREEENGRGNFPPRFSGLQFPNYSSELNVNALELDDSALYLCASSLTVGGNIQNIQYFGAGTRLSVL.

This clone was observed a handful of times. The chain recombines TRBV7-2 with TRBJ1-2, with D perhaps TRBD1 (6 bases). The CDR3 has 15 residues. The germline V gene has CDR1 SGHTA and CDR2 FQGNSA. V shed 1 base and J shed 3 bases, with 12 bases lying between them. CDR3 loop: CASSLGGGRDYGYTF. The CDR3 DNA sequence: TGTGCCAGCAGCTTAGGAGGGGGGAGGGACTATGGCTACACCTTC. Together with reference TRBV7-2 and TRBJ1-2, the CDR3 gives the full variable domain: GAGVSQSPSNKVTEKGKDVELRCDPISGHTALYWYRQSLGQGLEFLIYFQGNSAPDKSGLPSDRFSAERTGGSVSTLTIQRTQQEDSAVYLCASSLGGGRDYGYTFGSGTRLTVV.

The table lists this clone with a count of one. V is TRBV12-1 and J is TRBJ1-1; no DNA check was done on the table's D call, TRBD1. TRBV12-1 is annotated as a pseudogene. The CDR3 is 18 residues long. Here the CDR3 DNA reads TGTGCCAGCAGTCGGAAATTGGGGGACAGCACCATGAACACTGAAGCTTTCTTT. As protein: CASSRKLGDSTMNTEAFF.

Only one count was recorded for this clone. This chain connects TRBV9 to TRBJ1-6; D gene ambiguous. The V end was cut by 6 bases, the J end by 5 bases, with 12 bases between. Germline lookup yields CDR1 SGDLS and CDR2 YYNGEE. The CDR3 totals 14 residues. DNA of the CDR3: TGTGCCAGCACGGCGGGCGATCATAATTCACCCCTCCACTTT. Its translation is CASTAGDHNSPLHF.

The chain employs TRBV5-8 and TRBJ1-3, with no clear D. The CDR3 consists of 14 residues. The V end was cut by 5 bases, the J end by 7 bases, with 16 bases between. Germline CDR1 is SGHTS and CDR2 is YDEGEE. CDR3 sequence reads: CASRRLSGDNTIYF. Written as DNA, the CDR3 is TGTGCCAGCAGACGTCTTTCGGGTGACAACACCATATATTTT.

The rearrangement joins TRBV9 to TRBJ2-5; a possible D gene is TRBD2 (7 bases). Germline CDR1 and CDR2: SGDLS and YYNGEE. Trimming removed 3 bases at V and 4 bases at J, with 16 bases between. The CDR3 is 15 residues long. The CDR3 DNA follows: TGTGCCAGCAGCGCCGGTACAGGGAGGGCAGAGACCCAGTACTTC. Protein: CASSAGTGRAETQYF.

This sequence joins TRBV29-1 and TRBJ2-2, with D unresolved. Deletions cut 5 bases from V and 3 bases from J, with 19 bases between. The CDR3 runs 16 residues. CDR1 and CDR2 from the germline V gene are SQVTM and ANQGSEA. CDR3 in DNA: TGCAGCGTTATCCCCCCAGGCCTTATCGACACCGGGGAGCTGTTTTTT. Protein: CSVIPPGLIDTGELFF.

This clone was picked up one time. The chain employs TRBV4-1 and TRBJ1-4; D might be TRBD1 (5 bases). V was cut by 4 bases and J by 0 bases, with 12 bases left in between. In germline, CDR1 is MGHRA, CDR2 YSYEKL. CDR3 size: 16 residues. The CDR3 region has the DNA TGCGCCAGCAGCCGCAACACAGGTACAACTAATGAAAAACTGTTTTTT. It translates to CASSRNTGTTNEKLFF.

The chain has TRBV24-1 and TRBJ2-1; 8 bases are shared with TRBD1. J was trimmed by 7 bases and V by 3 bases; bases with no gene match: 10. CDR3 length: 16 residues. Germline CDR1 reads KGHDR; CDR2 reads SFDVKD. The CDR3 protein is CATSDRTGPGLNEQFF. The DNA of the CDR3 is TGTGCCACCAGTGATCGGACAGGGCCCGGCCTAAATGAGCAGTTCTTC.

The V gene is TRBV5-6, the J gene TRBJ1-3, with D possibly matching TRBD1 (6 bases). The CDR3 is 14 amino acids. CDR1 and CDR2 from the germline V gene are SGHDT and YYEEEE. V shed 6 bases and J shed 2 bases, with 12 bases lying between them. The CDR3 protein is CASTWGGPGNTIYF. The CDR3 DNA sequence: TGTGCCAGCACCTGGGGGGGCCCTGGAAACACCATATATTTT.

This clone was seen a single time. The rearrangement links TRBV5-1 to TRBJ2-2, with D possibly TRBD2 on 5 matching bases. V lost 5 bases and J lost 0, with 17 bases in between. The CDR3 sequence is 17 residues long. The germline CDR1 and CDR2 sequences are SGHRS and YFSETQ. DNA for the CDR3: TGCGCCAGCAGGAGGACGGGGAGCACTTCGAACACCGGGGAGCTGTTTTTT. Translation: CASRRTGSTSNTGELFF.

CDR3 in amino acids: CASSLGGGATNEKLFF. The CDR3, as DNA: TGTGCCAGCAGCTTAGGCGGGGGGGCAACTAATGAAAAACTGTTTTTT. This chain links TRBV11-1 with TRBJ1-4; TRBD1 might be the D (5 bases). Germline V lookup: CDR1 SGHAT, CDR2 FQDESV (reference sequence). The CDR3 length is 16 residues. The germline V and J ends were trimmed by 1 base and 0 bases, with 9 bases remaining between them.

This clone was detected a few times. The CDR3 DNA is TGTGCCATCAGGGGACAACGAGATGAAAAACTGTTTTTT. It codes for CAIRGQRDEKLFF. The chain uses TRBV10-3 and TRBJ1-4; a weak D match, TRBD1 (6 bases). The CDR3 has 13 amino acids. The germline CDR1 and CDR2 sequences are ENHRY and SYGVKD. The germline V and J ends were trimmed by 6 bases and 6 bases, with 11 bases remaining between them.

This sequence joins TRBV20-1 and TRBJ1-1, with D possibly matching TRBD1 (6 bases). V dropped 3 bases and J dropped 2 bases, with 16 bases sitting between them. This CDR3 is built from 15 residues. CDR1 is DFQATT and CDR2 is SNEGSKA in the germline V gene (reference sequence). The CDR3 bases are TGCAGTGCTAGTTTAGTTAGGACAGTAAACACTGAAGCTTTCTTT. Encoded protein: CSASLVRTVNTEAFF.

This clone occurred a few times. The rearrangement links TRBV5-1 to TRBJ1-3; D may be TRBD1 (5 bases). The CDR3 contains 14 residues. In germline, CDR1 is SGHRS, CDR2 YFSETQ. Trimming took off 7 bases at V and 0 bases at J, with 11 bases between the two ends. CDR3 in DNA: TGCGCCAGCCGCGGGGCCAGCTCTGGAAACACCATATATTTT. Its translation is CASRGASSGNTIYF. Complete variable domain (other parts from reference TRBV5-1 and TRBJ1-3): KAGVTQTPRYLIKTRGQQVTLSCSPISGHRSVSWYQQTPGQGLQFLFEYFSETQRNKGNFPGRFSGRQFSNSRSEMNVSTLELGDSALYLCASRGASSGNTIYFGEGSWLTVV.

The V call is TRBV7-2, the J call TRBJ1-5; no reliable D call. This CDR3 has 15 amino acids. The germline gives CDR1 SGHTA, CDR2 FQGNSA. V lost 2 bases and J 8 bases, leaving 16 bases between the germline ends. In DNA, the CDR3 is TGTGCCAGCAGCTTATGGGCGGGGAGAGTGGAGCCCCAGCATTTT. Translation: CASSLWAGRVEPQHF. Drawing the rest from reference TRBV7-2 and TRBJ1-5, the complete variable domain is GAGVSQSPSNKVTEKGKDVELRCDPISGHTALYWYRQSLGQGLEFLIYFQGNSAPDKSGLPSDRFSAERTGGSVSTLTIQRTQQEDSAVYLCASSLWAGRVEPQHFGDGTRLSIL.

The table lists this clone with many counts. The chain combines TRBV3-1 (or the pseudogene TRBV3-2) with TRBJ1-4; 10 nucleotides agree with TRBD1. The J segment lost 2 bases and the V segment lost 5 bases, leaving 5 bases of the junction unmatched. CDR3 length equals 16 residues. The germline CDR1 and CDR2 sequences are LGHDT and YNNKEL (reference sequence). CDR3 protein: CASSWDRGLTNEKLFF. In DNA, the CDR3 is TGTGCCAGCAGCTGGGACAGGGGTTTGACTAATGAAAAACTGTTTTTT.